The entry that follows covers one TCR beta chain sequence. Its antigen is unknown. V lost 8 bases to trimming and J lost 3 bases; unmatched junction nucleotides: 6. The CDR3 totals 13 residues. Germline CDR1 reads DFQATT; CDR2 reads SNEGSKA (reference sequence). The sample is drawn from a study of blood T cells in healthy people across ages. Findings and limits, study-wide: Higher diversity and more naive CD4+ cells were features of long-lived donors, compared to aged donors. Getting older went along with TCR beta diversity per million T cells dropping roughly linearly. Strong correlation existed between TCR beta diversity and naive T cell percentage.

A second PCR of 7 to 11 cycles used a sample-barcoded 5' primer and a J-beta primer mix. Every single cDNA molecule received a tag from a template-switch adaptor with 12 random nucleotides. One entry per CDR3 protein, called by TCRdb with MiXCR from the 5' RACE reads. The table lists about 720,000 distinct CDR3 sequences, 22% of them singletons. The specimen sequenced was blood. The chain links TRBV20-1 to TRBJ2-5; 10 bases are shared with TRBD2. The receptor comes from a man in his 70s in good health. The chain's CDR3 is CSPRTSGEETQYF. CDR3 coding DNA: TGCAGTCCTCGGACTAGCGGAGAAGAGACCCAGTACTTC.